This T cell receptor (beta chain) was profiled in a study of glioma-infiltrating T cells (dated by TCRdb to the mid-2010s). Turning to the overall study: Sequencing of TCR alpha- and beta-chain repertoires was performed on glioma tissue, on non-neoplastic brain tissue, and on matched peripheral blood mononuclear cells. To measure how far tissue and blood T-cell populations diverged, each tissue-infiltrating repertoire was compared against the peripheral blood repertoire of the same patient. The paired cohort comprised three low-grade glioma patients, 8 or 9 primary glioblastoma patients and three non-glioma patients contributing non-neoplastic brain tissue.

The investigation overall reported the following: Group comparisons were based on small numbers of patients: three non-neoplastic, three low-grade glioma and 7 to 9 glioblastoma patients. VJ-independent divergence between tissue and blood was lower than expected in non-neoplastic patients but higher than expected in all gliomas, particularly low-grade gliomas. Very few CDR3 sequences were shared between tissue and blood, attributed to high CDR3 diversity and limited sampling.

TCR alpha and beta CDR3 regions were amplified with the iRepertoire nested amplicon-rescue multiplex PCR (arm-PCR) platform from RNA. The input for one-step reverse transcription and amplification was roughly 90-450 ng of either tissue mRNA or PBMC total RNA. Following bead purification, Illumina adapters were added by a secondary multiplex PCR, and the libraries were gel-purified between 200 and 400 bp. The libraries contained internal 6-nucleotide barcodes that were used for demultiplexing. Libraries were sequenced on an Illumina MiSeq with 2x220 or 2x250 nucleotide paired-end reads. The paper's data handling went like this. Paired reads were merged using FLASH 1.2.11 and aligned with BWA-MEM to the GRCh37 human genome, and TRA and TRB reads were then extracted. For V and J assignment, an IMGT-derived reference of cassette sequences and CDR3 motifs that included pseudogenes was used. Reads were translated in three frames, and productive CDR3s were defined by a C…FGXG motif without stop codons. Clonotypes were defined as unique combinations of V-J cassette pair and CDR3 amino acid sequence. Filtering of reads was based on Hamming distance, with the threshold set by the sequence error rate of each sample in mapped regions. The public reads were reanalyzed by TCRdb: fastp trimming at Q25, MiXCR alignment, in-frame beta chains only. Entries are consolidated by CDR3 protein sequence, retaining the most common genes and DNA. None of the V and J calls come from the authors' own analysis; TCRdb made them. Within this sample are some 85,000 distinct CDR3 sequences, with about 23% of them counted one time only. The ten largest clonotypes hold approximately 7% of the sample.

This clonotype has more than one count but fewer than ten. Its antigen remains undetermined. Qualities for individual bases were not recorded, and no much larger clone is one base off. The source is a human donor with low-grade glioma or glioblastoma, undergoing nonglioma brain surgery, or in good health (not recorded which). The sample consisted of glioma tissue, nonneoplastic brain tissue, or PBMCs (not recorded which).

CDR3 loop: CASRSGRGETQYF. DNA sequence: TGTGCCAGCAGGAGCGGGAGGGGAGAGACCCAGTACTTC. The sequence is built from TRBV12-3 or TRBV12-4 and TRBJ2-5; a stretch of 10 junction bases matches TRBD2. Unmatched junction bases come to 2, with V trimmed by 6 bases and J by 4 bases. There are 13 amino acids in the CDR3, from cysteine to phenylalanine inclusive. The read is trimmed to its CDR3 DNA, 39 bases read in frame from base 1.